This paragraph reports one T cell receptor (beta chain). Its antigen is not known. Expressed TCRB transcripts got sequenced, as all isolated RNA was reverse transcribed. Here immunoSEQ multiplex PCR was the method, and the copy in TCRdb shows in-frame clones only, minus some. This sample has 500,000 to 700,000 clones, with about 14% found just once. The source of the sample is a study of beta chain features in type 1 diabetes. The single heparinised draw taken from each donor contained about 100 mL of blood on average. Staining for CD45RO/CCR7/CD25/CD127/CD95/CD27 allowed sorting of CD4+ naive, central memory, regulatory and stem cell-like memory cells. Study-wide points: Shortening of TCRB CDR3s, moderate but significant, appeared in all four CD4+ subsets of Type 1 diabetes patients.

CDR1 MDHEN and CDR2 SYDVKM come from the germline V gene. Trimming left V 3 bases short and J 6 bases short, with 22 bases between. The CDR3 is 17 residues long. This chain connects TRBV28 to TRBJ2-3, with D possibly TRBD1 on 8 matching bases. The TCR comes from a young man in good health. The sequencing input was naive CD4+ T cells from blood. CDR3 sequence reads: CASSLIRRGRDRDTQYF. The CDR3, as DNA: TGTGCCAGCAGTTTGATTCGGCGGGGGAGGGACAGGGATACGCAGTATTTT.